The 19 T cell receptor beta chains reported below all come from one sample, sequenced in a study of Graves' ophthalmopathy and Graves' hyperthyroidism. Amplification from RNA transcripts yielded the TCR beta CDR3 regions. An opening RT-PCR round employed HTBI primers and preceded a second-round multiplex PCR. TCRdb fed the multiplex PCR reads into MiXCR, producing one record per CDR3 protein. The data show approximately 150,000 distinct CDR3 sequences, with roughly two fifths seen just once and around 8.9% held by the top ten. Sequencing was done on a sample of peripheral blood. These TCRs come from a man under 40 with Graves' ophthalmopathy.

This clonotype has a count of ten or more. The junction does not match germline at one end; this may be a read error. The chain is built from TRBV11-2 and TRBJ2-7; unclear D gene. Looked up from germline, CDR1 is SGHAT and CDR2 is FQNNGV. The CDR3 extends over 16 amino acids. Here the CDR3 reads CASSSREGYGSYEQCF. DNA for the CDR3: TGTGCCAGCAGTTCAAGGGAAGGTTATGGTAGCTACGAGCAGTGCTTC.

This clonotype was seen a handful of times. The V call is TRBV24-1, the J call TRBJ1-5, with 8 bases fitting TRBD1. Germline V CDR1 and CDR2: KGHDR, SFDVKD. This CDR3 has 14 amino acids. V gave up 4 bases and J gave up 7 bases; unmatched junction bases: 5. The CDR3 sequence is CATSDQDREQPQHF. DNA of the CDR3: TGTGCCACCAGTGACCAGGACAGGGAGCAGCCCCAGCATTTT.

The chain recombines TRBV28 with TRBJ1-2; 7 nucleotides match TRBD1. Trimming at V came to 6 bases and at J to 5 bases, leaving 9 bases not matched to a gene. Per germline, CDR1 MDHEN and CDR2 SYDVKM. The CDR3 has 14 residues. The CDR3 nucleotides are TGTGCCAGCAGCTCCACAGGGGTGGGATATGGCTACACCTTC. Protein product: CASSSTGVGYGYTF.

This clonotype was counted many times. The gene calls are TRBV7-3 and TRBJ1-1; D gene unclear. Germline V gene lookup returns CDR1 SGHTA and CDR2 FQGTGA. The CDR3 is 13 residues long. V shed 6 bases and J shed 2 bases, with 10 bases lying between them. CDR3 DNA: TGTGCCAGCAGTGAAAGGGTTAACACTGAAGCTTTCTTT. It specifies CASSERVNTEAFF.

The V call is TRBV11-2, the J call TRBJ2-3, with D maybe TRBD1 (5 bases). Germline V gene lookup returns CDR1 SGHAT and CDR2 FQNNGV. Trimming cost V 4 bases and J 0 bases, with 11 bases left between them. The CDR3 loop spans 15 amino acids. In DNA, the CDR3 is TGTGCCAGCAGCTACTCGACAGCTAGCACAGATACGCAGTATTTT. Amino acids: CASSYSTASTDTQYF.

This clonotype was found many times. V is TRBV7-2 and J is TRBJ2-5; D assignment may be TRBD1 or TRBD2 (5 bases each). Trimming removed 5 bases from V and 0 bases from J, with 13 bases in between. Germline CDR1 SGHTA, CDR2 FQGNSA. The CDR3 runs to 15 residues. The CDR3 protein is CASSTGTLYQETQYF. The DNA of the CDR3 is TGTGCCAGCAGCACTGGGACCCTGTACCAAGAGACCCAGTACTTC.

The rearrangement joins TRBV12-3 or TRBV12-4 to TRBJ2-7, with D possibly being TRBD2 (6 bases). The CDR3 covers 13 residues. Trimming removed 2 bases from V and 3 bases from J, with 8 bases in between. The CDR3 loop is CASSLKEGYEQYF. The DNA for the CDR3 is TGTGCCAGCAGTTTAAAGGAGGGCTACGAGCAGTACTTC.

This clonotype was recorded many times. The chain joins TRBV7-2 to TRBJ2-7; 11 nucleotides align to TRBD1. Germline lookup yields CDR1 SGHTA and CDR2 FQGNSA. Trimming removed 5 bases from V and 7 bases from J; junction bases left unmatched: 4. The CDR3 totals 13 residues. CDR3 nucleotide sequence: TGTGCCAGCAGCGGGACAGGGGGGAGTGAGCAGTACTTC. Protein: CASSGTGGSEQYF.

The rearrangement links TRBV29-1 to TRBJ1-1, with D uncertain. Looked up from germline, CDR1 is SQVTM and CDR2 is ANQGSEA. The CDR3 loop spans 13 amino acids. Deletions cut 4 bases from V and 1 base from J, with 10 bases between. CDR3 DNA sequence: TGCAGCGTTGGAGGCACACGGAACACTGAAGCTTTCTTT. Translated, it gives CSVGGTRNTEAFF.

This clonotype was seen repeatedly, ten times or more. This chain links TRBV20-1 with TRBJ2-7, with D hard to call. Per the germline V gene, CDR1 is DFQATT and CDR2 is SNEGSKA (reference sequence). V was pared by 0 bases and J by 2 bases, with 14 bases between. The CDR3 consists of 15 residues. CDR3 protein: CSARDPQAPPYEQYF. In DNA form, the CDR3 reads TGCAGTGCTAGAGATCCTCAGGCACCACCCTACGAGCAGTACTTC.

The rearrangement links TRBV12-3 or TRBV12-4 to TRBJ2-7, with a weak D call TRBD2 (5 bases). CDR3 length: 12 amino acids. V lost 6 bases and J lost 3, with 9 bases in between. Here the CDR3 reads CASSSGNYEQYF. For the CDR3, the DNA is TGTGCCAGCAGCTCCGGGAACTACGAGCAGTACTTC.

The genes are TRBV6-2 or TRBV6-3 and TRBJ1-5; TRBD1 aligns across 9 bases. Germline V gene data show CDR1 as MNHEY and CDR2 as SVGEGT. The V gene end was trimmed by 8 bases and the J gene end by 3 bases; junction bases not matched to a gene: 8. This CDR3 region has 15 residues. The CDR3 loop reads CASGKTGGTNQPQHF. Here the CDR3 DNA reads TGTGCCAGCGGCAAGACAGGGGGTACCAATCAGCCCCAGCATTTT.

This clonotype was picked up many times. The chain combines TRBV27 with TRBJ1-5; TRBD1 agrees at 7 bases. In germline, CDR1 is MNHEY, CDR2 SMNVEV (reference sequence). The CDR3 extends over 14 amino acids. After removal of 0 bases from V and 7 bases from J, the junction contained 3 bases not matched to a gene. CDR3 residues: CASSLSGGQQPQHF. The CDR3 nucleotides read TGTGCCAGCAGTTTATCAGGGGGCCAGCAGCCCCAGCATTTT.

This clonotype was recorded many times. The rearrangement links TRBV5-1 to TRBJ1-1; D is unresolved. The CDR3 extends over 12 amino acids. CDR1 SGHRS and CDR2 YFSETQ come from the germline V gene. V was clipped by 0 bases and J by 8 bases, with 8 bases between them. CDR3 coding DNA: TGCGCCAGCAGCTTGGTTGGCGGGGAAGCTTTCTTT. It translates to CASSLVGGEAFF.

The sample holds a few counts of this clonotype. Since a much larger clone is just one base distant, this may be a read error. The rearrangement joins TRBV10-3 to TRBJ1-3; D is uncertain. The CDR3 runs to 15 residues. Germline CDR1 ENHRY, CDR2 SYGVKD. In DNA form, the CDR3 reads TGTGCCATCAGTGAGTCTGCGGGCTCTGGAAACACCATGTATTTT. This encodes CAISESAGSGNTMYF.

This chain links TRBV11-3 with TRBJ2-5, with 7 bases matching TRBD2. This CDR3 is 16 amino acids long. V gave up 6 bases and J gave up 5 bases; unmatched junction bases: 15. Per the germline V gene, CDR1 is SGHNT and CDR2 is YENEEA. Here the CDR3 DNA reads TGTGCCAGCAGTATCTTGGGGAGGGCACGGGGCGAGACCCAGTACTTC. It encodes CASSILGRARGETQYF. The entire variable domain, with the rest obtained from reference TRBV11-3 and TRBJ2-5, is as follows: EAGVVQSPRYKIIEKKQPVAFWCNPISGHNTLYWYLQNLGQGPELLIRYENEEAVDDSQLPKDRFSAERLKGVDSTLKIQPAELGDSAVYLCASSILGRARGETQYFGPGTRLLVL.

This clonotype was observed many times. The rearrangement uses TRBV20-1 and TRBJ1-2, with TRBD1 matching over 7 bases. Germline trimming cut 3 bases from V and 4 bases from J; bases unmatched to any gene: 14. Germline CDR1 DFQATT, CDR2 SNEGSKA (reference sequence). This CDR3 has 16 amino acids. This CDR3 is CSARLWEGADAYGYTF. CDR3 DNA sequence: TGCAGTGCTAGGCTCTGGGAGGGGGCAGACGCCTATGGCTACACCTTC.

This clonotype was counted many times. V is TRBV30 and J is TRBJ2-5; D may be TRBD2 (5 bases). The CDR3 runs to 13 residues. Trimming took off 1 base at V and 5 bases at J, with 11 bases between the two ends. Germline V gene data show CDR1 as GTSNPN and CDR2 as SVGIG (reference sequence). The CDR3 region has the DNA TGTGCCTGGAGTGGTGAAGGGAGTGAGACCCAGTACTTC. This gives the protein CAWSGEGSETQYF. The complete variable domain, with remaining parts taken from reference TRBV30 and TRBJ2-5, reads SQTIHQWPATLVQPVGSPLSLECTVEGTSNPNLYWYRQAAGRGLQLLFYSVGIGQISSEVPQNLSASRPQDRQFILSSKKLLLSDSGFYLCAWSGEGSETQYFGPGTRLLVL.

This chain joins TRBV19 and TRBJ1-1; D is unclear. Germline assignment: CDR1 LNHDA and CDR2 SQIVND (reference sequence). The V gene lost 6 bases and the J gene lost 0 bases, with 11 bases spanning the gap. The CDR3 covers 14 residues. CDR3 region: CASRSRLMNTEAFF. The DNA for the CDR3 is TGTGCCAGTAGGTCCAGACTCATGAACACTGAAGCTTTCTTT.